These 10 T cell receptor beta chains share one sample of origin, sequenced in a study of OX40 agonist ivuxolimab in advanced cancers. Assay used: immunoSEQ multiplex PCR; TCRdb lists only in-frame clones, some missing. The sample includes some 20,000 clones, 84% of them seen just once. The sequenced sample was CD4+ or CD8+ T cells sorted from blood, obtained in a trial of the OX40 agonist ivuxolimab. These receptors were collected from an adult with an advanced solid tumor such as melanoma, head and neck, liver or kidney cancer.

This sequence joins TRBV4-3 and TRBJ2-7; 7 nucleotides align to TRBD1. CDR1 and CDR2 (germline): LGHNA, YSLEER. V shed 4 bases, J shed 7 bases, and the junction held 7 bases outside the gene matches. There are 13 residues in the CDR3. The CDR3 region is CASSLRQGQEQYF. In nucleotides, the CDR3 is TGCGCCAGCAGCCTGCGACAGGGTCAAGAGCAGTACTTC.

V and J are TRBV5-1 and TRBJ1-2; TRBD1 aligns across 9 bases. Germline V gene data show CDR1 as SGHRS and CDR2 as YFSETQ. V was pared by 4 bases and J by 5 bases, with 9 bases of the junction left unmatched. The CDR3 is 15 amino acids. As DNA, the CDR3 is TGCGCCAGCAGCGCCCCGGGACAGGGTGAATATGGCTACACCTTC. Amino acid sequence: CASSAPGQGEYGYTF.

The CDR3 loop is CASSEGRGASYEQYF. DNA for the CDR3: TGTGCCAGCAGTGAGGGCAGGGGGGCCTCCTACGAGCAGTACTTC. The chain recombines TRBV2 with TRBJ2-7; D might be TRBD1 (7 bases). Germline values: CDR1 SNHLY, CDR2 FYNNEI. The germline V and J ends were trimmed by 3 bases and 0 bases, with 12 bases remaining between them. The CDR3 consists of 15 residues.

J is TRBJ1-6 and V is TRBV6-4; possibly TRBD1 for D (6 bases). CDR3 length: 14 residues. Germline values: CDR1 MRHNA, CDR2 SNTAGT. Between the trimmed V and J ends, which lost 5 bases and 6 bases, there was a span of 11 bases. In DNA, the CDR3 is TGTGCCAGCAGTACAGGGTATGCTAATTCACCCCTCCACTTT. Its translation is CASSTGYANSPLHF.

This clone was seen a few times. This rearrangement joins TRBV21-1 to TRBJ2-7; TRBD1 is the table's D call and was not checked against the DNA. TRBV21-1 is given as a pseudogene. This CDR3 region has 16 residues. Here the CDR3 DNA reads TGTGCCAGCAGCAAAATGACAGGAAAGAGCGAATACGAGCAGTACTTC. This codes for CASSKMTGKSEYEQYF.

This chain links TRBV9 with TRBJ1-6, with D possibly being TRBD1 (6 bases). The CDR3 extends over 16 amino acids. CDR1 is SGDLS and CDR2 is YYNGEE in the germline V gene. V was cut by 4 bases and J by 0 bases, with 11 bases left in between. This CDR3 is CASSPTGSSYNSPLHF. In DNA, the CDR3 is TGTGCCAGCAGCCCCACAGGGAGCTCCTATAATTCACCCCTCCACTTT.

V gene TRBV7-2 combines with J gene TRBJ2-1, with TRBD2 as a possible D gene (5 bases). CDR3 length equals 14 residues. Germline assignment: CDR1 SGHTA and CDR2 FQGNSA. The V end was cut by 5 bases, the J end by 9 bases, with 17 bases between. DNA of the CDR3: TGTGCCAGCAGCCCCCAGACTCGAGGGTTTGAGCAGTTCTTC. Its protein product is CASSPQTRGFEQFF.

This clone has only one observation. The chain is built from TRBV2 and TRBJ2-7; possibly TRBD1 for D (5 bases). Germline CDR1 is SNHLY and CDR2 is FYNNEI. There are 14 residues in the CDR3. Trimming removed 8 bases from V and 2 bases from J, with 16 bases in between. The CDR3 loop is CASLGQGLAYEQYF. The CDR3 bases are TGTGCCAGCTTAGGGCAGGGATTAGCCTACGAGCAGTACTTC.

The chain carries TRBV9 and TRBJ2-3, with no clear D. The CDR3 has 16 amino acids. Germline CDR1 reads SGDLS; CDR2 reads YYNGEE. V shed 3 bases and J shed 0 bases, with 14 bases lying between them. The CDR3 DNA reads TGTGCCAGCAGCGCCCTAAGTGGCGCGAGCACAGATACGCAGTATTTT. Translation gives CASSALSGASTDTQYF. The full variable domain, rest sourced from reference TRBV9 and TRBJ2-3, is DSGVTQTPKHLITATGQRVTLRCSPRSGDLSVYWYQQSLDQGLQFLIQYYNGEERAKGNILERFSAQQFPDLHSELNLSSLELGDSALYFCASSALSGASTDTQYFGPGTRLTVL.

The rearrangement uses TRBV9 and TRBJ1-4; D gene ambiguous. The V end was cut by 0 bases, the J end by 7 bases, with 13 bases between. The CDR3 contains 15 residues. Germline V gene sequence: CDR1 SGDLS, CDR2 YYNGEE. The CDR3 nucleotides are TGTGCCAGCAGCGTAGCATCACCGTGGGGTGAAAAACTGTTTTTT. It translates to CASSVASPWGEKLFF. The whole variable domain, filled in from reference TRBV9 and TRBJ1-4, reads DSGVTQTPKHLITATGQRVTLRCSPRSGDLSVYWYQQSLDQGLQFLIQYYNGEERAKGNILERFSAQQFPDLHSELNLSSLELGDSALYFCASSVASPWGEKLFFGSGTQLSVL.